The clone carrying this TCR beta chain has a count of ten or more. Its antigen is as yet unknown. From germline, CDR1 is KGHDR and CDR2 SFDVKD. The CDR3 consists of 15 residues. V gave up 6 bases and J gave up 1 base; unmatched junction bases: 7. Patients were all untreated before their thyroid surgery. Original data processing: The study's classifier, a distant-metastasis tool for papillary thyroid cancer, was built using CDR3 differences across clinicopathological groups. TCRdb re-called the PCR reads with MiXCR. None of the V and J calls come from the authors' own analysis; TCRdb made them. The table shows roughly 22,000 clones, with roughly 36% occurring only once. The data derive from a study of metastatic and nonmetastatic thyroid tumors. About the study: Across peripheral blood and tumor or nodule tissue samples taken from malignant and benign thyroid patients, the repertoires were compared with one another. Study-wide findings and caveats: A significant increase in TCR beta diversity was reportedly seen in malignant thyroid tumors relative to benign nodules, in blood and tumor.

The rearrangement joins TRBV24-1 to TRBJ2-7, with TRBD1 identical over 8 bases. What was sequenced was blood. This clonotype originated in a male donor with papillary thyroid cancer or a benign thyroid nodule (not recorded which). Some clones in this sample may be carry-over from other donors' samples. In nucleotides, the CDR3 is TGTGCCACCAGTAAGGACAGGGATGGGTCCTACGAGCAGTACTTC. This codes for CATSKDRDGSYEQYF.